This TCR beta chain was sequenced in a study of shared clonotypes between healthy human individuals. This clone has a single count. Here immunoSEQ multiplex PCR was the method, and the copy in TCRdb shows in-frame clones only, minus some. The sample lists around 650,000 clones; approximately 96% were seen once. CD45RO-negative, CCR7-selected cells formed the naive CD8 fraction, which excluded terminally differentiated effector memory CD45RA+ cells. The germline V gene has CDR1 SNHLY and CDR2 FYNNEI. The CDR3 length is 14 residues. Trimming left V 3 bases short and J 6 bases short, with 15 bases between.

The sequence derives from a woman aged 30 to 39 in good health. The chain is built from TRBV2 and TRBJ2-7; D gene unclear. Specimen: naive CD8+ T cells sorted from blood. The CDR3 reads CASSESPLTSEQYF. In DNA, the CDR3 is TGTGCCAGCAGTGAGTCCCCTCTTACAAGCGAGCAGTACTTC.